One and the same sample provided the 7 T cell receptor beta chains below, sequenced in a study of PD-1 blockade in classical Hodgkin lymphoma. Sequencing used immunoSEQ multiplex PCR; TCRdb keeps in-frame clones, though not all of them. Here the sample spans approximately 47,000 clones, about nine tenths being singletons. Time point specified: newly diagnosed, previously untreated cHL patient sample. Sequencing used peripheral blood mononuclear cells (PBMCs). The receptors originated from a human donor with classical Hodgkin lymphoma.

The V call is TRBV5-1, the J call TRBJ1-1; the D gene is possibly TRBD1 (6 bases). The CDR3 has 14 residues. V was shortened by 6 bases and J by 7 bases, with 19 bases between the two germline ends. The germline V gene encodes CDR1 SGHRS and CDR2 YFSETQ. The CDR3 DNA reads TGCGCCAGCACCTATCATACAGGGACGAATGAAGCTTTCTTT. It specifies CASTYHTGTNEAFF.

The chain couples TRBV5-1 to TRBJ1-1; D ambiguous. The germline V gene has CDR1 SGHRS and CDR2 YFSETQ. V lost 7 bases to trimming and J lost 1 base, with 14 bases between them. This CDR3 region has 14 residues. CDR3 coding DNA: TGCGCCAGCCATCGGGAGGTAACGAACACTGAAGCTTTCTTT. The encoded protein is CASHREVTNTEAFF.

The genes are TRBV7-3 and TRBJ1-2; no clear D gene. Trimming left V 1 base short and J 8 bases short, with 17 bases between. This CDR3 spans 15 amino acids. Germline loops: CDR1 SGHTA, CDR2 FQGTGA. The CDR3 loop reads CASSLSISTPRGYTF. CDR3 in DNA: TGTGCCAGCAGCTTAAGTATCAGCACCCCTCGGGGCTACACCTTC. The variable domain in full, with the rest retrieved from reference TRBV7-3 and TRBJ1-2, is GAGVSQTPSNKVTEKGKYVELRCDPISGHTALYWYRQSLGQGPEFLIYFQGTGAADDSGLPNDRFFAVRPEGSVSTLKIQRTERGDSAVYLCASSLSISTPRGYTFGSGTRLTVV.

The chain uses TRBV6-5 and TRBJ2-7, with D tentatively TRBD1 or TRBD2 (5 bases each). V gave up 6 bases and J gave up 3 bases, with 12 bases separating them. The CDR3 consists of 13 residues. Germline assignment: CDR1 MNHEY and CDR2 SVGAGI. The CDR3 reads CASSKGTRYEQYF. DNA of the CDR3: TGTGCCAGCAGCAAAGGGACCCGCTACGAGCAGTACTTC.

The rearrangement joins TRBV10-1 to TRBJ2-1; maybe TRBD2 (6 bases). Trimming stripped 6 bases from V and 2 bases from J, with 8 bases between. Per germline, CDR1 WNHNN and CDR2 SYGVQD (reference sequence). CDR3 length: 13 amino acids. The CDR3, as DNA: TGCGCCAGCAGGGGGGGTGCCTACAATGAGCAGTTCTTC. Residues: CASRGGAYNEQFF.

The chain carries TRBV18 and TRBJ2-1; 13 bases line up with TRBD2. Per the germline V gene, CDR1 is KGHSH and CDR2 is LQKENI. The V gene end was trimmed by 6 bases and the J gene end by 5 bases; junction bases not matched to a gene: 13. This CDR3 contains 18 residues. The CDR3 is CASSARRTSGSSHNEQFF. In DNA, the CDR3 is TGTGCCAGCTCCGCGAGGAGGACTAGCGGGAGTTCGCACAATGAGCAGTTCTTC.

The chain employs TRBV5-1 and TRBJ1-2; the D gene is possibly TRBD1 (6 bases). There are 14 residues in the CDR3. The ends were cut back, 4 bases at V and 6 bases at J, with 16 bases in the middle. Germline V lookup: CDR1 SGHRS, CDR2 YFSETQ. The CDR3: CASSDAQGRNGYTF. The CDR3 coding sequence is TGCGCCAGCAGCGATGCCCAGGGGAGGAATGGCTACACCTTC.